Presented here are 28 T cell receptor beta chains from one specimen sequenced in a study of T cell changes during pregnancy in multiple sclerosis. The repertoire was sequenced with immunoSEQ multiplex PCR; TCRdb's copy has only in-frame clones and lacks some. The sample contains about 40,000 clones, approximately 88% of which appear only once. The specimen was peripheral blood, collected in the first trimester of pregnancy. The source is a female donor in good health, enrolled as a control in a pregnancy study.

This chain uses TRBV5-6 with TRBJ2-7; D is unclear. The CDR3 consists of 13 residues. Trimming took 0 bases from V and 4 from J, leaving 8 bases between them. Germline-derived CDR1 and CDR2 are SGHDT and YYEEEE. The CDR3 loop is CASSLGRIYEQYF. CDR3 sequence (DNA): TGTGCCAGCAGCTTGGGCAGAATATACGAGCAGTACTTC.

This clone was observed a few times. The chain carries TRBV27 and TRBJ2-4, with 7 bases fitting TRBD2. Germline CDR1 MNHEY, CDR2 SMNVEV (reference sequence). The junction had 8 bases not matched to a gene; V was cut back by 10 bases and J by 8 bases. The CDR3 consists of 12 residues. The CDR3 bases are TGTGCCACGGGCTCCGGGGGGTACATTCAGTACTTC. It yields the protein CATGSGGYIQYF.

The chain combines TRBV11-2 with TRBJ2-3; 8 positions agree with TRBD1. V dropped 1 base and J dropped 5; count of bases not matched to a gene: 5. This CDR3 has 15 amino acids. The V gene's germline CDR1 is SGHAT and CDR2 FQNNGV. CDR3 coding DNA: TGTGCCAGCAGCTTAGTCAGGGGGCAAGTAGATACGCAGTATTTT. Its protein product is CASSLVRGQVDTQYF.

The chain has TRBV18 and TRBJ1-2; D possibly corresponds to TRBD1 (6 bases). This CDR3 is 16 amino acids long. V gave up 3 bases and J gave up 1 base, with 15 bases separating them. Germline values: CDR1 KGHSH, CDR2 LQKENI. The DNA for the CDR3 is TGTGCCAGCTCACCGCGATCGACAGGCGGTAACTATGGCTACACCTTC. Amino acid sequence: CASSPRSTGGNYGYTF.

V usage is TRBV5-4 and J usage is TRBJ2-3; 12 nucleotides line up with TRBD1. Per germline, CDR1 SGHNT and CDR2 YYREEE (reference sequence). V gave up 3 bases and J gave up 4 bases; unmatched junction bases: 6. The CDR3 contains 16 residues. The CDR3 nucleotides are TGTGCCAGCAGCTCCGGGACAGGGGGCCTTGCAGATACGCAGTATTTT. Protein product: CASSSGTGGLADTQYF.

CDR3 bases: TGTGCCAGCAGTTACGGCCCTTCCTACGAGCAGTACTTC. It yields the protein CASSYGPSYEQYF. V and J are TRBV6-5 and TRBJ2-7; no clear D. This CDR3 region has 13 residues. With 2 bases removed from V and 1 base from J, the gap between germline ends came to 6 bases. Germline CDR1 MNHEY, CDR2 SVGAGI.

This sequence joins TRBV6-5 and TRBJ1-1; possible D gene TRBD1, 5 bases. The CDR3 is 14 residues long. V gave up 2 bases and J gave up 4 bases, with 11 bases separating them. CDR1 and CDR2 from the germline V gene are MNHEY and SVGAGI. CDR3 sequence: CASSYGGGFTEAFF. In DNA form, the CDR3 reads TGTGCCAGCAGTTACGGGGGGGGGTTCACTGAAGCTTTCTTT.

CDR3 coding DNA: TGCGCCAGCAGCCAAGTCGGGACAGGGCACCACGAGCAGTACTTC. Its protein is CASSQVGTGHHEQYF. This chain links TRBV4-1 with TRBJ2-7, with 9 bases fitting TRBD1. Germline V CDR1 and CDR2: MGHRA, YSYEKL. The trim removed 1 base at V and 5 bases at J, leaving 6 bases unmatched. The CDR3 is made up of 15 amino acids.

The CDR3 spells CASSPSNGENSPLHF. The CDR3 DNA reads TGTGCCAGCTCACCATCGAACGGGGAAAATTCACCCCTCCACTTT. V usage is TRBV18 and J usage is TRBJ1-6; D unresolved. Deletions cut 2 bases from V and 7 bases from J, with 12 bases between. This CDR3 region has 15 residues. Germline V lookup: CDR1 KGHSH, CDR2 LQKENI.

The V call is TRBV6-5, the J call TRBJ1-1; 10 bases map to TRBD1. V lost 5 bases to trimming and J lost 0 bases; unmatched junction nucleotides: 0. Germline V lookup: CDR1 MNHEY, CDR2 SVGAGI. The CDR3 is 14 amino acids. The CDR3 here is CASSDRGLNTEAFF. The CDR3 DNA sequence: TGTGCCAGCAGTGACAGGGGGCTGAACACTGAAGCTTTCTTT.

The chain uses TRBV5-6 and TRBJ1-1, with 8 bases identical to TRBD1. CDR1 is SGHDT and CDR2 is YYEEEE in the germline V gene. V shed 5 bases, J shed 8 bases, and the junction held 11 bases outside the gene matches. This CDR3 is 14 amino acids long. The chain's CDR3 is CASRSQGAITEAFF. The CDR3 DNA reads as TGTGCCAGCAGGTCTCAGGGGGCCATCACGGAAGCTTTCTTT.

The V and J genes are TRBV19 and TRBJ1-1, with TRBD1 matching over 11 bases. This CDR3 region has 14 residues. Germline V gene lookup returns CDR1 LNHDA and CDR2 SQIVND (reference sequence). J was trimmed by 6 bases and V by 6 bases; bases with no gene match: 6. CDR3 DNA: TGTGCCAGTAGCTTCGGACAGGGGGCCTCTGAAGCTTTCTTT. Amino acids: CASSFGQGASEAFF. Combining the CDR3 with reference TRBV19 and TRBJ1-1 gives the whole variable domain DGGITQSPKYLFRKEGQNVTLSCEQNLNHDAMYWYRQDPGQGLRLIYYSQIVNDFQKGDIAEGYSVSREKKESFPLTVTSAQKNPTAFYLCASSFGQGASEAFFGQGTRLTVV.

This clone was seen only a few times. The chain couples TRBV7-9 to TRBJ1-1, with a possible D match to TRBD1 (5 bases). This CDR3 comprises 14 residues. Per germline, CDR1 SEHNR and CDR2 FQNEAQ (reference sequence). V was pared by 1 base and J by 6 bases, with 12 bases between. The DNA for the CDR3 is TGTGCCAGCAGCTTAGATTCGGGCAGGGCTGAAGCTTTCTTT. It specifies CASSLDSGRAEAFF. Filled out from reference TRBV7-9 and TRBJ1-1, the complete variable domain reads DTGVSQNPRHKITKRGQNVTFRCDPISEHNRLYWYRQTLGQGPEFLTYFQNEAQLEKSRLLSDRFSAERPKGSFSTLEIQRTEQGDSAMYLCASSLDSGRAEAFFGQGTRLTVV.

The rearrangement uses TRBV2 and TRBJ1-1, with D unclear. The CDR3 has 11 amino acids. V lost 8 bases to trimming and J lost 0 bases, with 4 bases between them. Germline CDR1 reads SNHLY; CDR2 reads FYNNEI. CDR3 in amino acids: CASRLNTEAFF. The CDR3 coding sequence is TGTGCCAGCCGGTTGAACACTGAAGCTTTCTTT.

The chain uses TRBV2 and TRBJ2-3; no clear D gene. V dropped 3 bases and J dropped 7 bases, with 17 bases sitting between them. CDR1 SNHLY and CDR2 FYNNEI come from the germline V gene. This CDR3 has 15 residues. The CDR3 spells CASSEQSVVGNTQYF. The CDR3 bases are TGTGCCAGCAGTGAGCAATCGGTGGTGGGCAATACGCAGTATTTT.

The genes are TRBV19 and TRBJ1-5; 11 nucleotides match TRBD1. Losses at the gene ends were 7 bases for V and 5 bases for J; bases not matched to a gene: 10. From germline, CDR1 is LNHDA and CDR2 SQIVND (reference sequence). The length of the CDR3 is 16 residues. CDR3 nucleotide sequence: TGTGCCAGTAACCAGTATGTGGGACAGGGGGATCAGCCCCAGCATTTT. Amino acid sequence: CASNQYVGQGDQPQHF.

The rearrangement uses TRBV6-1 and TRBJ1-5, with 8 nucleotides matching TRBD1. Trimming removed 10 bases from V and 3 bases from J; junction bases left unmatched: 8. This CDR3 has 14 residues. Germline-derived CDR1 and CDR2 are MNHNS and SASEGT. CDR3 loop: CAIRQGSDNQPQHF. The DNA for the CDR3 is TGTGCCATCCGACAGGGGTCCGACAATCAGCCCCAGCATTTT.

CDR3 amino acids: CASSGRWDRSYNEQFF. The CDR3 DNA reads TGTGCCAGCAGCGGTAGGTGGGACAGGTCCTACAATGAGCAGTTCTTC. The chain couples TRBV7-2 to TRBJ2-1, with 8 bases matching TRBD1. The CDR3 covers 16 residues. From germline, CDR1 is SGHTA and CDR2 FQGNSA. V trimming: 5 bases; J trimming: 1 base; junction bases outside the gene matches: 7.

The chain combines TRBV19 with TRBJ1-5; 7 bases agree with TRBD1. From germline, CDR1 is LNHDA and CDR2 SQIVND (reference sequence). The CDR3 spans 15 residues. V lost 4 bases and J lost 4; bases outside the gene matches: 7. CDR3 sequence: CASSTDRASNQPQHF. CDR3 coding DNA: TGTGCCAGTAGTACCGACAGGGCCTCGAATCAGCCCCAGCATTTT.

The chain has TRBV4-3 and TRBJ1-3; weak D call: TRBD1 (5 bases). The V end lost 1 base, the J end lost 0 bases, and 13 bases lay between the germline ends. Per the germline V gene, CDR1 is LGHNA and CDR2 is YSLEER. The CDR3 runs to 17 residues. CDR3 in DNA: TGCGCCAGCAGCCAAGCCCCAGGGTCCAACTCTGGAAACACCATATATTTT. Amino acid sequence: CASSQAPGSNSGNTIYF.

CDR3 coding DNA: TGTGCCAGCAGCTTAGGGCAGTCTAGGAGTGGCTACACCTTC. Translating it yields CASSLGQSRSGYTF. The rearrangement links TRBV7-2 to TRBJ1-2; D not resolved. The germline CDR1 and CDR2 sequences are SGHTA and FQGNSA. Trimming shortened V by 1 base and J by 7 bases, and 13 bases separated the two germline ends. This CDR3 comprises 14 residues.

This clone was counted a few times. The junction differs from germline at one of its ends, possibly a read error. For the CDR3, the DNA is TGTGCCAGTAGTGGGACAGGCCTGAACACTGAAGCTTTCTTT. Translation gives CASSGTGLNTEAFF. This sequence joins TRBV25-1 and TRBJ1-1; 8 bases fit TRBD1. This CDR3 contains 14 residues. Germline V gene data show CDR1 as MGHDK and CDR2 as SYGVNS. Full variable domain (remainder filled in from reference TRBV25-1 and TRBJ1-1): EADIYQTPRYLVIGTGKKITLECSQTMGHDKMYWYQQDPGMELHLIHYSYGVNSTEKGDLSSESTVSRIRTEHFPLTLESARPSHTSQYLCASSGTGLNTEAFFGQGTRLTVV.

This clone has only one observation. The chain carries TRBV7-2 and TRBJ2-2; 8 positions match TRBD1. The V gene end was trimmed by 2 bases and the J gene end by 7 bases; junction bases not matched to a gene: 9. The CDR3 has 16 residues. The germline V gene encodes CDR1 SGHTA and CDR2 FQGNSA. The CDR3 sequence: CASSLISRGRGGELFF. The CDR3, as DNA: TGTGCCAGCAGCTTAATTTCCAGGGGGCGAGGCGGGGAGCTGTTTTTT.

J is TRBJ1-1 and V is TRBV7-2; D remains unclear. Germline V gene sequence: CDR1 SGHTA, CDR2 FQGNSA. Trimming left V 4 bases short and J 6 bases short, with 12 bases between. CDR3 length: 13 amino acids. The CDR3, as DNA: TGTGCCAGCAGCTCAGGACTTTTCGCTGAAGCTTTCTTT. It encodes CASSSGLFAEAFF.

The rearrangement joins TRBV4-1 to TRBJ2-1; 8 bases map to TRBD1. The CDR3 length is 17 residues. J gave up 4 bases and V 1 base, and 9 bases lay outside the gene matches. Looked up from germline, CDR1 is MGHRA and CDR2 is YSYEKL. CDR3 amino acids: CASSQVTDRGPYNEQFF. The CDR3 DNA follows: TGCGCCAGCAGCCAAGTGACCGACAGGGGTCCTTACAATGAGCAGTTCTTC.

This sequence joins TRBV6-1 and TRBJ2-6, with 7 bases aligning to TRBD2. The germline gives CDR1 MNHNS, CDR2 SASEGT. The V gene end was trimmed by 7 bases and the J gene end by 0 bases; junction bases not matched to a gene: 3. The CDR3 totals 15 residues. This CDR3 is CASTSGSSGANVLTF. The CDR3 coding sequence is TGTGCCAGCACTAGCGGAAGCTCTGGGGCCAACGTCCTGACTTTC.

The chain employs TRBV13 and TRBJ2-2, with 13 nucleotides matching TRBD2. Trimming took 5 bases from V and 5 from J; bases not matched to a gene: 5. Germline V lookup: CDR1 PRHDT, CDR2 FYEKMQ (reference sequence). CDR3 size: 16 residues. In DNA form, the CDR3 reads TGTGCCAGCAGCAGTCAGGGACTAGCGGGGACCGGGGAGCTGTTTTTT. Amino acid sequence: CASSSQGLAGTGELFF.

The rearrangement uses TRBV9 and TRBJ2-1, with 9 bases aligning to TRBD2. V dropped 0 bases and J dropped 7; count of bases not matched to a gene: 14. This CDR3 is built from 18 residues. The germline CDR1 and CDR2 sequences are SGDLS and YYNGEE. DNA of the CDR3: TGTGCCAGCAGCGTAGAAGATAGCGGGAGCTACAAAGGGAATGAGCAGTTCTTC. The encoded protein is CASSVEDSGSYKGNEQFF. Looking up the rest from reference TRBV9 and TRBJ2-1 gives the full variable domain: DSGVTQTPKHLITATGQRVTLRCSPRSGDLSVYWYQQSLDQGLQFLIQYYNGEERAKGNILERFSAQQFPDLHSELNLSSLELGDSALYFCASSVEDSGSYKGNEQFFGPGTRLTVL.